These 3 T cell receptor beta chains were all obtained from the same sample, sequenced in a study of beta chain features in type 1 diabetes. Study results and limitations: The study found moderately but significantly shorter TCRB CDR3s in all four CD4+ subsets of Type 1 diabetes patients.

Expressed TCRB transcripts were sequenced because the entire RNA isolate underwent reverse transcription. Produced via immunoSEQ multiplex PCR; TCRdb's table is partial and in-frame only. This repertoire shows about 68,000 clones, more than 45% found once; its top ten account for about 0.74%. These receptors have no known antigen. Sample: central memory CD4+ T cells from blood. The receptors shown here come from a man aged 25-45 years with type 1 diabetes.

This clone turned up a few times. The rearrangement joins TRBV29-1 to TRBJ2-3; D call uncertain. Germline CDR1 SQVTM, CDR2 ANQGSEA. The CDR3 sequence is 13 residues long. Trimming cost V 3 bases and J 0 bases, with 7 bases left between them. Here the CDR3 reads CSVDSLSTDTQYF. The CDR3 coding sequence is TGCAGCGTTGATTCCCTAAGCACAGATACGCAGTATTTT.

This clone was counted only a few times. The chain combines TRBV19 with TRBJ1-5; 7 positions agree with TRBD1. The V and J ends lost 5 bases and 0 bases, in that order; junction bases with no gene match: 4. CDR1 LNHDA and CDR2 SQIVND come from the germline V gene (reference sequence). The CDR3 runs to 15 residues. As DNA, the CDR3 is TGTGCCAGTAGTCAGGGGACAGATAGCAATCAGCCCCAGCATTTT. Its translation is CASSQGTDSNQPQHF.

This chain links TRBV6-5 with TRBJ1-2; a possible D gene is TRBD1 (5 bases). The CDR3 contains 14 residues. Germline CDR1 and CDR2: MNHEY and SVGAGI. The ends were cut back, 4 bases at V and 1 base at J, with 10 bases in the middle. In nucleotides, the CDR3 is TGTGCCAGCAGTTCCGCGGGGGGTAACTATGGCTACACCTTC. As protein: CASSSAGGNYGYTF.